These 8 T cell receptor beta chains came from one sample sequenced in a study of T cell changes during pregnancy in multiple sclerosis. TCRdb's copy holds only in-frame clones and misses some; the assay was immunoSEQ multiplex PCR. The repertoire holds 75,000 to 95,000 clones, around 93% seen once, with 0.85% to 0.95% in the top ten. The input for sequencing was peripheral blood, taken before pregnancy. All receptors come from a female donor with multiple sclerosis, enrolled in a pregnancy study.

The chain is built from TRBV19 and TRBJ2-1; 11 nucleotides line up with TRBD2. This CDR3 has 18 residues. The V gene's germline CDR1 is LNHDA and CDR2 SQIVND (reference sequence). V shed 2 bases, J shed 5 bases, and the junction held 11 bases outside the gene matches. The CDR3 DNA sequence: TGTGCCAGTAGTATAAGGTCGGCTAGCGGGAGGAGGCACAATGAGCAGTTCTTC. This encodes CASSIRSASGRRHNEQFF.

The V gene is TRBV19, the J gene TRBJ2-2, with D uncertain. The CDR3 spans 15 residues. CDR1 is LNHDA and CDR2 is SQIVND in the germline V gene (reference sequence). V gave up 5 bases and J gave up 2 bases, with 12 bases separating them. CDR3 bases: TGTGCCAGTAGTCCCCGGCAGGCTAACACCGGGGAGCTGTTTTTT. Translation gives CASSPRQANTGELFF.

The V call is TRBV5-1, the J call TRBJ2-1; D unclear. The V gene lost 4 bases and the J gene lost 0 bases, with 11 bases spanning the gap. The CDR3 contains 15 residues. The germline CDR1 and CDR2 sequences are SGHRS and YFSETQ. The CDR3 spells CASSLRTSSYNEQFF. The DNA of the CDR3 is TGCGCCAGCAGCCTCCGCACGAGCTCCTACAATGAGCAGTTCTTC.

V usage is TRBV7-6 and J usage is TRBJ2-2; maybe TRBD2 (6 bases). Trimming left V 5 bases short and J 1 base short, with 14 bases between. Germline assignment: CDR1 SGHVS and CDR2 FNYEAQ. This CDR3 is 16 amino acids long. CDR3 nucleotide sequence: TGTGCCAGCAGCCCCCCGACGGGAGTGAACACCGGGGAGCTGTTTTTT. It specifies CASSPPTGVNTGELFF. The full variable domain, with the rest looked up from reference TRBV7-6 and TRBJ2-2, is GAGVSQSPRYKVTKRGQDVALRCDPISGHVSLYWYRQALGQGPEFLTYFNYEAQQDKSGLPNDRFSAERPEGSISTLTIQRTEQRDSAMYRCASSPPTGVNTGELFFGEGSRLTVL.

This clone was observed a single time. The chain combines TRBV18 with TRBJ2-5; D is unresolved. Trimming removed 5 bases from V and 0 bases from J, with 4 bases in between. The CDR3 has 12 amino acids. Per germline, CDR1 KGHSH and CDR2 LQKENI. This CDR3 is CASSANQETQYF. The CDR3 DNA is TGTGCCAGCTCAGCGAACCAAGAGACCCAGTACTTC. The variable domain in full, with the rest retrieved from reference TRBV18 and TRBJ2-5, is NAGVMQNPRHLVRRRGQEARLRCSPMKGHSHVYWYRQLPEEGLKFMVYLQKENIIDESGMPKERFSAEFPKEGPSILRIQQVVRGDSAAYFCASSANQETQYFGPGTRLLVL.

This chain joins TRBV11-2 and TRBJ1-4, with 9 bases fitting TRBD1. The CDR3 is made up of 16 amino acids. In germline, CDR1 is SGHAT, CDR2 FQNNGV. J lost 9 bases, V lost 1 base, and 9 bases had no gene match. CDR3 sequence: CASSLGPGTGLKKLFF. CDR3 DNA: TGTGCCAGCAGCTTAGGACCTGGGACAGGGCTGAAAAAACTGTTTTTT.

The rearrangement joins TRBV7-6 to TRBJ1-3; the D is unclear. Germline CDR1 is SGHVS and CDR2 is FNYEAQ. This CDR3 is built from 18 residues. V lost 3 bases, J lost 0 bases, and 18 bases lay in between. This CDR3 reads CASSFHRSKESSGNTIYF. CDR3 nucleotide sequence: TGTGCCAGCAGCTTCCACCGCAGCAAGGAGAGCTCTGGAAACACCATATATTTT.

The chain joins TRBV4-3 to TRBJ1-4; no reliable D call. CDR1 is LGHNA and CDR2 is YSLEER in the germline V gene. CDR3 size: 16 residues. The germline V and J ends were trimmed by 0 bases and 7 bases, with 15 bases remaining between them. The CDR3 region is CASSQDPDLGSEKLFF. The CDR3 bases are TGCGCCAGCAGCCAAGATCCGGACTTAGGGAGTGAAAAACTGTTTTTT.